This TCR beta chain was sequenced for a study of blood T cell repertoires in COVID-19. The ends were cut back, 2 bases at V and 1 base at J, with 8 bases in the middle. CDR3 size: 14 residues. CDR1 is KGHSH, CDR2 LQKENI, per germline. The data were produced by immunoSEQ multiplex PCR, yet TCRdb's version contains in-frame clones alone and is incomplete. This table holds roughly 220,000 clones, around three quarters found once. What was sequenced was peripheral blood. This TCR was recovered from an older woman with acute or convalescent COVID-19. The genes are TRBV18 and TRBJ1-1; tentative D call: TRBD1 (5 bases). The CDR3 here is CASSPLDRNTEAFF. The CDR3 DNA sequence: TGTGCCAGCTCACCATTAGACAGGAACACTGAAGCTTTCTTT.